The sequence of this TCR beta chain was determined in a study of blood T cell repertoires in COVID-19 (dated by TCRdb to the early 2020s). About the full investigation: Collaborator samples came from the United States, Italy and Spain and covered acute and convalescent phases of COVID-19. The material from the prospective study consisted of cDNA or gDNA derived from T cells, B-cell-depleted T cells, or PBMCs. The dataset comprised deeply sampled blood TCRbeta repertoires from subjects exposed to, actively infected with, or recovered from COVID-19. A freely available public database, intended as a resource for researchers studying the immune response to SARS-CoV-2, is where the repertoires were released. The samples were drawn from two sources: the first 160 participants of the ongoing ImmuneRACE study, and fewer than 1,500 subjects contributed by 6 global collaborators. A de-identified subject ID, COVID-19 status, age in years and sex were almost always included in the sample metadata. Where available, HLA class I and class II types were obtained from metadata supplied by the sample provider rather than from assay-based typing.

TCRbeta CDR3 regions were amplified from genomic DNA using the immunoSEQ Assay, a bias-controlled multiplex PCR. The authors processed their data as follows. The number of nucleated cells in each sample was estimated by amplification of reference gene primers within the assay. Sequence reads were collapsed and filtered to measure the absolute abundance of every unique TCRbeta CDR3 rearrangement. Productive Simpson clonality was computed per sample as the square root of Simpson's diversity index over productive rearrangements. The immuneACCESS repertoire file appears here via TCRdb, limited to in-frame rearrangements. These files lack a portion of the clones; in checked studies, under half of the deficit traces to unresolved V genes, and the cause of the others is not known. V, J and clone size derive from that table, while D and trimming were established from the DNA sequence. Across this sample there are about 100,000 clones, with approximately 86% seen only once. 5.5% to 8% of the sample is taken by the ten largest.

The germline V gene provides CDR1 MNHEY and CDR2 SVGEGT. Including the terminal cysteine and valine, the CDR3 comprises 14 residues. Only the CDR3 DNA is retained, 42 bases long and in frame from the first base. Trimming at the junction amounts to 0 bases on V and 6 bases on J, and the germline ends lie 12 bases apart. Study-wide findings and limitations: How much clinical and demographic metadata was included differed by source and by participant, and the metadata was provided uncurated.

Collaborating institutions collected whole blood in K2EDTA tubes following their own protocols. Collaborator samples were shipped for TCRbeta analysis as frozen whole blood, isolated PBMCs, or DNA extracted from either sample type. This clone was found once. Its antigen is currently not known. No base qualities exist here, and no much larger clone lies one base off it. The TCR sequence derives from a woman in her fifties or sixties with acute or convalescent COVID-19. This chain joins TRBV6-2 or TRBV6-3 to TRBJ2-7; the D gene is possibly TRBD1, with 6 bases matching. The material sequenced was peripheral blood. The CDR3 sequence is CASSYSGRGSEQYV. The DNA is as follows: TGTGCCAGCAGTTACTCGGGCAGGGGCAGCGAGCAGTACGTC.